The clone carrying this T cell receptor (beta chain) was detected ten times or more. To make TCR beta libraries, researchers used iRepertoire HTBI primers and Arm-PCR of CDR3 regions. TCRdb called the multiplex PCR reads again in MiXCR, with one record for every CDR3 protein. The table lists some 450,000 distinct CDR3 sequences, approximately 16% of them singletons. Stated time point: newly diagnosed GD, antithyroid drugs for less than 3 months. RNA extracted from PBMCs served as the sequencing template. The data were taken from a study of regulatory T cells in long-lasting Graves disease. V lost 6 bases, J lost 1 base, and 13 bases lay in between. The CDR3 runs 14 residues. Germline CDR1 reads DFQATT; CDR2 reads SNEGSKA (reference sequence). These data were also filed under a second study, of T cells in Graves' hyperthyroidism and ophthalmopathy.

The chain carries TRBV20-1 and TRBJ1-5; D not resolved. This clonotype was obtained from a woman in her twenties or thirties with Graves disease. The source material was peripheral blood mononuclear cells (PBMCs), sampled at new diagnosis, from a patient treated with antithyroid drugs. As DNA, the CDR3 is TGCAGTGCCCACATGTTGGGGAGCAATCAGCCCCAGCATTTT. It yields the protein CSAHMLGSNQPQHF.